This is a list of T cell receptor beta chains from one sample in a study of control samples from healthy donors and cancer patients. The protocol was immunoSEQ multiplex PCR, while the TCRdb copy is restricted to in-frame clones and leaves out a portion. Counted here are roughly 100,000 clones, just over 90% occurring once; the ten biggest clones make up 2.5%. The sequencing sample was made of blood. These receptors all come from a woman aged 18-30 years in good health. CDR3s include the opening cysteine and the closing phenylalanine or tryptophan. D genes are given only for firm matches. Rows may omit the clone size; those that give it use once, few, many or a size class.

>TRBD1|TRBJ2-3|TRBV19|once
CASSKRQGHFTDTQYF
TGTGCCAGTAGTAAAAGACAGGGACACTTCACAGATACGCAGTATTTT
>NA|TRBJ2-2|TRBV6-6|once
CASSFQGAGELFF
TGTGCCAGCAGTTTCCAAGGCGCCGGGGAGCTGTTTTTT
>NA|TRBJ2-3|TRBV7-9|once
CASSPDRVWDTQYF
TGTGCCAGCAGCCCGGACCGGGTTTGGGATACGCAGTATTTT
>NA|TRBJ1-4|TRBV9|NA
CASSVQGSANEKLFF
TGTGCCAGCAGCGTACAGGGAAGTGCTAATGAAAAACTGTTTTTT
>NA|TRBJ1-2|TRBV2|NA
CASSEDRTNYGYTF
TGTGCCAGCAGTGAAGACAGGACTAACTATGGCTACACCTTC
>NA|TRBJ1-1|TRBV30|NA
CAWSEWGTEAFF
TGTGCCTGGTCGGAGTGGGGCACTGAAGCTTTCTTT
>TRBD2|TRBJ2-1|TRBV6-6|NA
CASSYAGGGWSDEQFF
TGTGCCAGCAGTTACGCGGGGGGGGGCTGGTCTGATGAGCAGTTCTTC
>NA|TRBJ1-1|TRBV7-2|NA
CASSRDRANTEAFF
TGTGCCAGCAGTCGAGACAGAGCTAACACTGAAGCTTTCTTT
>TRBD1|TRBJ1-1|TRBV7-9|NA
CASSLRRGHDTEAFF
TGTGCCAGCAGCTTACGAAGGGGGCATGACACTGAAGCTTTCTTT
>NA|TRBJ2-7|TRBV2|once
CAIQVSYEQYF
TGTGCCATACAGGTCTCCTACGAGCAGTACTTC
>NA|TRBJ2-3|TRBV18|NA
CASSPPTDTQYF
TGTGCCAGCTCACCACCCACAGATACGCAGTATTTT
>TRBD2|TRBJ2-7|TRBV10-3|NA
CAISDPTSGSSYEQYF
TGTGCCATCAGTGATCCGACTAGCGGGAGCTCCTACGAGCAGTACTTC
>TRBD1|TRBJ1-6|TRBV25-1|NA
CASSGWGQGGSPLHF
TGTGCCAGCAGTGGGTGGGGACAGGGTGGTTCACCCCTCCACTTT
>TRBD1|TRBJ1-2|TRBV25-1|NA
CASRKTGGGGYTF
TGTGCCAGCAGGAAGACAGGGGGCGGGGGCTACACCTTC
>NA|TRBJ1-5|TRBV19|NA
CASNQEPQAGAQHF
TGTGCCAGTAATCAGGAACCCCAGGCTGGGGCCCAGCATTTT
>NA|TRBJ2-3|TRBV30|NA
CAWTSGWSQYF
TGTGCCTGGACCAGCGGGTGGTCGCAGTATTTT
>NA|TRBJ1-6|TRBV6-5|NA
CASSYGLAGNSPLHF
TGTGCCAGCAGTTACGGACTTGCGGGGAATTCACCCCTCCACTTT
>NA|TRBJ2-7|TRBV27|NA
CASSPQGSYEQYF
TGTGCCAGCAGCCCACAGGGCTCCTACGAGCAGTACTTC
>NA|TRBJ1-4|TRBV7-9|NA
CASSSTGASPPAEKLFF
TGTGCCAGCAGTTCCACGGGGGCATCTCCCCCAGCTGAAAAACTGTTTTTT
>NA|TRBJ1-4|TRBV5-6|NA
CASSLGMKLIGSTNEKLFF
TGTGCCAGCAGCTTGGGAATGAAGTTGATAGGGTCAACTAATGAAAAACTGTTTTTT
>NA|TRBJ1-5|TRBV6-5|NA
CASSYPVRYSNQPQHF
TGTGCCAGCAGTTACCCGGTCCGTTATAGCAATCAGCCCCAGCATTTT
>NA|TRBJ1-1|TRBV14|NA
CASSQLGLNLAEAFF
TGTGCCAGCAGCCAACTTGGACTAAACCTCGCTGAAGCTTTCTTT
>NA|TRBJ1-6|TRBV19|NA
CASSPSGLSPLHF
TGTGCCAGTAGTCCTTCAGGGTTATCACCCCTCCACTTT
>NA|TRBJ2-6|TRBV2|NA
CASRGSGANVLTF
TGTGCCAGCAGGGGGTCCGGGGCCAACGTCCTGACTTTC
>NA|TRBJ1-1|TRBV6-1|NA
CASSEFDMNTEAFF
TGTGCCAGCAGTGAATTTGATATGAACACTGAAGCTTTCTTT
>TRBD1|TRBJ1-1|TRBV7-6|NA
CASSLGTGTGVRTEAFF
TGTGCCAGCAGCTTAGGAACCGGGACAGGGGTTCGGACTGAAGCTTTCTTT
>NA|TRBJ1-6|TRBV12-3/TRBV12-4|NA
CASSFSRSPLHF
TGTGCCAGCAGTTTCAGTAGGTCACCCCTCCACTTT
>TRBD1|TRBJ2-2|TRBV4-1|NA
CASSSDRGLSDTGELFF
TGCGCCAGCAGCTCGGACAGGGGGCTGTCGGACACCGGGGAGCTGTTTTTT
>NA|TRBJ2-5|TRBV6-5|NA
CASSYSGGESETQYF
TGTGCCAGCAGTTACTCCGGCGGGGAGTCAGAGACCCAGTACTTC
>TRBD1|TRBJ1-5|TRBV6-4|NA
CASSATGESNQPQHF
TGTGCCAGCAGTGCTACAGGGGAGAGCAATCAGCCCCAGCATTTT
>TRBD1|TRBJ1-2|TRBV2|NA
CASSPTRQGRGYTF
TGTGCCAGCAGTCCCACTCGACAGGGCCGGGGCTACACCTTC
>TRBD1|TRBJ2-2|TRBV5-4|NA
CASSPRDRDAGELFF
TGTGCCAGCAGCCCCCGGGACAGGGACGCCGGGGAGCTGTTTTTT